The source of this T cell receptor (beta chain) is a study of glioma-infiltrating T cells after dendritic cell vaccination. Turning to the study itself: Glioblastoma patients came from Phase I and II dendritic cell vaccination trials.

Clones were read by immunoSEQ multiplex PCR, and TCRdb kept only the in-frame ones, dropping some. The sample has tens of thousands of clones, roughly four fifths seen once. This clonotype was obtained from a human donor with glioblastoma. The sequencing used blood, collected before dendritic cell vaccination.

For the CDR3, the DNA is TGTGCCAGCAGTTTTGGGACAACTAACTATGGCTACACCTTC. This translates into CASSFGTTNYGYTF. This sequence joins TRBV27 and TRBJ1-2, with D perhaps matching TRBD1 (6 bases). With 3 bases removed from V and 0 bases from J, the gap between germline ends came to 8 bases. CDR1 and CDR2 (germline): MNHEY, SMNVEV (reference sequence). This CDR3 has 14 residues.